This TCR beta chain comes out of a study of blood T cell repertoires in COVID-19. Turning to the study itself: T cells, B-cell-depleted T cells, or PBMCs provided the cDNA or gDNA that served as material.

This clone occurred a few times. The germline gives CDR1 MNHEY, CDR2 SMNVEV (reference sequence). The CDR3 runs 15 residues. V was shortened by 3 bases and J by 0 bases, with 9 bases between the two germline ends. In the original workflow: Estimated nucleated cell counts came from reference gene primer amplification. The method was immunoSEQ multiplex PCR; TCRdb's version includes in-frame clones alone and lacks a portion of them. The DNA gave D and trimming, while V, J and clone size come from that table. The sample records more than 95,000 clones, around 63% being singletons. The material sequenced was peripheral blood. This sequence was found in a woman between 70 and 85 years old with acute or convalescent COVID-19. The chain has TRBV27 and TRBJ1-5, with D unresolved. The CDR3 nucleotides are TGTGCCAGCAGTTTTTCAGCGGATAGCAATCAGCCCCAGCATTTT. Encoded protein: CASSFSADSNQPQHF.